These 32 T cell receptor beta chains were all obtained from the same sample, sequenced in a study of blood T cells in healthy people across ages. For the second PCR, which ran for 7 to 11 cycles, a sample-barcoded 5' primer and a J-beta primer mix were used. TCRdb redid the calling of the 5' RACE reads with MiXCR, one entry per CDR3 protein. The sample consists of 550,000 to 700,000 distinct CDR3 sequences, approximately 25% of them appearing once. The sample consisted of blood. These receptor sequences come from a woman in her 70s in good health.

The rearrangement links TRBV7-9 to TRBJ1-2; D remains unclear. V lost 6 bases and J lost 0, with 14 bases in between. The germline gives CDR1 SEHNR, CDR2 FQNEAQ (reference sequence). The length of the CDR3 is 15 residues. The CDR3 bases are TGTGCCAGCAGGCCTACCGAGACAACTAACTATGGCTACACCTTC. It is translated as CASRPTETTNYGYTF.

This clonotype occurred a few times. The CDR3 region is CASSPGMGGTDLTF. For the CDR3, the DNA is TGTGCCAGCAGCCCCGGGATGGGAGGAACGGACCTGACTTTC. The chain employs TRBV7-9 and TRBJ2-6, with a tentative D call TRBD2 (6 bases). The CDR3 runs to 14 residues. V lost 5 bases to trimming and J lost 15 bases, with 20 bases between them. Germline-derived CDR1 and CDR2 are SEHNR and FQNEAQ (reference sequence).

This clonotype has more than one count but fewer than ten. Written as DNA, the CDR3 is TGTGCCAGCACCCAGGGCGGTGGCTACACCTTC. Its translation is CASTQGGGYTF. The chain couples TRBV6-2 or TRBV6-3 to TRBJ1-2; TRBD1 might be the D (5 bases). The CDR3 sequence is 11 residues long. Deletions cut 7 bases from V and 7 bases from J, with 10 bases between. The germline CDR1 and CDR2 sequences are MNHEY and SVGEGT.

V is TRBV5-1 and J is TRBJ2-5, with D possibly being TRBD2 (6 bases). CDR1 is SGHRS, CDR2 YFSETQ, per germline. CDR3 length equals 14 residues. Trimming left V 3 bases short and J 5 bases short, with 14 bases between. The DNA for the CDR3 is TGCGCCAGCAGCTCGGGACTCAAACGGGAGACCCAGTACTTC. Protein product: CASSSGLKRETQYF.

This rearrangement joins TRBV18 to TRBJ2-5; D remains unclear. Trimming cost V 5 bases and J 3 bases, with 10 bases left between them. Germline CDR1 is KGHSH and CDR2 is LQKENI. This CDR3 contains 13 residues. CDR3 in amino acids: CASSERNKETQYF. CDR3 DNA sequence: TGTGCCAGCTCAGAACGGAACAAAGAGACCCAGTACTTC. The whole variable domain, remainder taken from reference TRBV18 and TRBJ2-5, is NAGVMQNPRHLVRRRGQEARLRCSPMKGHSHVYWYRQLPEEGLKFMVYLQKENIIDESGMPKERFSAEFPKEGPSILRIQQVVRGDSAAYFCASSERNKETQYFGPGTRLLVL.

The V gene is TRBV7-2, the J gene TRBJ2-5; no clear D gene. Germline V gene sequence: CDR1 SGHTA, CDR2 FQGNSA. Trimming shortened V by 5 bases and J by 5 bases, and 15 bases separated the two germline ends. CDR3 length: 14 amino acids. CDR3 sequence reads: CASSEEATRETQYF. The CDR3 DNA sequence: TGTGCCAGCAGCGAAGAGGCCACGAGGGAGACCCAGTACTTC.

V is TRBV5-1 and J is TRBJ2-5; no reliable D call. The DNA end is a closer match to TRBJ2-1, so the J assignment may be wrong. This CDR3 region has 13 residues. Germline V gene data show CDR1 as SGHRS and CDR2 as YFSETQ. CDR3: CASSLNPINEQFF. Written as DNA, the CDR3 is TGCGCCAGCAGCTTAAACCCAATCAATGAGCAGTTCTTC.

A word on this clonotype: Sequence at one end of the junction differs from germline and may be a read error. This sequence joins TRBV11-1 and TRBJ2-2; 9 bases align to TRBD2. The CDR3 is made up of 15 amino acids. Germline CDR1 is SGHAT and CDR2 is FQDESV (reference sequence). CDR3: CASSKRGAVAGEPFF. CDR3 DNA: TGTGCCAGCAGCAAGCGGGGGGCCGTCGCCGGGGAGCCGTTTTTT.

This clonotype was counted a few times. This chain uses TRBV30 with TRBJ1-2, with D perhaps matching TRBD1 (6 bases). This CDR3 is built from 14 residues. The V gene lost 2 bases and the J gene lost 5 bases, with 15 bases spanning the gap. Per the germline V gene, CDR1 is GTSNPN and CDR2 is SVGIG (reference sequence). The CDR3 sequence is CAWSRDILGYGYTF. The CDR3 nucleotides read TGTGCCTGGAGTAGGGACATCCTAGGGTATGGCTACACCTTC.

The sample holds a few counts of this clonotype. The chain is built from TRBV10-2 and TRBJ1-2; TRBD1 matches at 9 bases. J lost 7 bases, V lost 2 bases, and 5 bases had no gene match. CDR1 and CDR2 (germline): WSHSY, SAAADI. CDR3 size: 14 residues. The CDR3 sequence is CASSEPTGGFGYTF. The CDR3 coding sequence is TGCGCCAGCAGTGAGCCTACAGGGGGCTTTGGCTACACCTTC.

The J gene is TRBJ2-5, the V gene TRBV7-9, with D perhaps TRBD1 (5 bases). The CDR3 extends over 15 amino acids. Germline CDR1 SEHNR, CDR2 FQNEAQ (reference sequence). The ends were cut back, 3 bases at V and 4 bases at J, with 15 bases in the middle. The CDR3 DNA is TGTGCCAGCAGCTTCCCCGCAGGGTTCGTAGAGACCCAGTACTTC. It specifies CASSFPAGFVETQYF.

The chain has TRBV2 and TRBJ2-3; D not certain. V was clipped by 11 bases and J by 3 bases, with 18 bases between them. From germline, CDR1 is SNHLY and CDR2 FYNNEI. The CDR3 totals 14 residues. The CDR3 spells CASLPGWGTDTQYF. In DNA form, the CDR3 reads TGTGCCTCACTGCCCGGCTGGGGAACAGATACGCAGTATTTT.

This clonotype was found many times. A read error may account for a junction end that differs from germline. The chain links TRBV6-5 to TRBJ2-1; 13 bases are a match to TRBD2. The CDR3 loop spans 17 amino acids. The germline CDR1 and CDR2 sequences are MNHEY and SVGAGI. In DNA form, the CDR3 reads TGTGCCAGCAGCTACTCTGGACTAGCGGGGGTTTACAATGAGCAGTTCTTC. As protein: CASSYSGLAGVYNEQFF.

The V and J genes are TRBV5-1 and TRBJ2-3; D is unresolved. The CDR3 totals 14 residues. In germline, CDR1 is SGHRS, CDR2 YFSETQ. With 0 bases removed from V and 4 bases from J, the gap between germline ends came to 9 bases. The CDR3 DNA sequence: TGCGCCAGCAGCTTGGAAGGCGCCCCAGATACGCAGTATTTT. Translation gives CASSLEGAPDTQYF. The complete variable domain, with remaining parts taken from reference TRBV5-1 and TRBJ2-3, reads KAGVTQTPRYLIKTRGQQVTLSCSPISGHRSVSWYQQTPGQGLQFLFEYFSETQRNKGNFPGRFSGRQFSNSRSEMNVSTLELGDSALYLCASSLEGAPDTQYFGPGTRLTVL.

V is TRBV12-3 or TRBV12-4 and J is TRBJ1-3; TRBD1 might be the D (6 bases). Trimming removed 7 bases from V and 0 bases from J, with 19 bases in between. The CDR3 is made up of 17 amino acids. The CDR3, as DNA: TGTGCCAGCATCTCCCCCAGGGGCTCCTTCTCTGGAAACACCATATATTTT. Translating gives CASISPRGSFSGNTIYF.

V usage is TRBV7-8 and J usage is TRBJ1-2, with a possible D match to TRBD1 (6 bases). CDR1 and CDR2 from the germline V gene are SGHVS and FQNEAQ. Between the trimmed V and J ends, which lost 5 bases and 4 bases, there was a span of 14 bases. The CDR3 extends over 14 amino acids. This CDR3 reads CASSPGQYSYGYTF. Here the CDR3 DNA reads TGTGCCAGCAGCCCCGGACAGTATAGCTATGGCTACACCTTC.

There are a few counts of this clonotype. The V and J genes are TRBV7-2 and TRBJ1-4, with D uncertain. Germline assignment: CDR1 SGHTA and CDR2 FQGNSA. The CDR3 spans 13 residues. V lost 5 bases, J lost 11 bases, and 15 bases lay in between. The CDR3, as DNA: TGTGCCAGCAGCCCGATCGGGAGGCAGAAACTGTTTTTT. Translated, it gives CASSPIGRQKLFF.

This chain uses TRBV15 with TRBJ1-2; D is perhaps TRBD1 (6 bases). CDR1 is LNHNV and CDR2 is YYDKDF in the germline V gene (reference sequence). V was clipped by 2 bases and J by 13 bases, with 20 bases between them. The CDR3 loop spans 14 amino acids. CDR3 residues: CATSRPHDNFRGTF. CDR3 coding DNA: TGTGCCACCAGCAGACCCCACGACAATTTCAGGGGCACCTTC.

This chain links TRBV24-1 with TRBJ2-5; 11 bases are shared with TRBD1. Germline V CDR1 and CDR2: KGHDR, SFDVKD. V dropped 3 bases and J dropped 5; count of bases not matched to a gene: 4. The CDR3 is made up of 15 amino acids. CDR3 coding DNA: TGTGCCACCAGTGATAGTGGGACAGGGGGGGAGACCCAGTACTTC. Translating it yields CATSDSGTGGETQYF.

This clonotype occurred a few times. The gene calls are TRBV12-5 and TRBJ2-1, with TRBD1 matching 10 bases. The CDR3 contains 15 residues. The ends lost 6 bases at V and 4 bases at J; junction bases unmatched: 6. CDR1 LGHNT and CDR2 FRNRAP come from the germline V gene. The CDR3 reads CASGSGQGGYNEQFF. For the CDR3, the DNA is TGTGCTAGTGGCTCCGGACAGGGGGGATACAATGAGCAGTTCTTC.

The CDR3 sequence: CASGLRAYNSPLHF. The CDR3 region has the DNA TGTGCCAGCGGCTTACGAGCCTATAATTCACCCCTCCACTTT. The chain links TRBV2 to TRBJ1-6, with D hard to call. Looked up from germline, CDR1 is SNHLY and CDR2 is FYNNEI. The CDR3 spans 14 residues. V was trimmed by 8 bases and J by 2 bases, leaving 10 bases between them.

V and J are TRBV4-3 and TRBJ2-5; weak D call: TRBD2 (6 bases). The end of the DNA fits TRBJ2-7 better, so the J call may be wrong. This CDR3 is built from 14 residues. Per the germline V gene, CDR1 is LGHNA and CDR2 is YSLEER. CDR3 protein: CASSQAGRTYEQYF. The DNA of the CDR3 is TGCGCCAGCAGCCAGGCCGGGAGAACCTACGAGCAGTACTTC.

The chain employs TRBV5-1 and TRBJ1-2; 9 bases align to TRBD1. V dropped 0 bases and J dropped 7; count of bases not matched to a gene: 7. Germline CDR1 SGHRS, CDR2 YFSETQ. CDR3 length: 15 residues. The CDR3 spells CASSLEGTGLSGYTF. The CDR3 DNA reads as TGCGCCAGCAGCTTGGAAGGGACAGGGCTCTCTGGCTACACCTTC.

This chain joins TRBV2 and TRBJ2-5; D might be TRBD2 (7 bases). CDR3 length equals 15 residues. The ends were cut back, 11 bases at V and 3 bases at J, with 22 bases in the middle. From germline, CDR1 is SNHLY and CDR2 FYNNEI. Here the CDR3 reads CASRKGGSWEETQYF. The DNA of the CDR3 is TGTGCCTCCCGAAAGGGGGGGAGCTGGGAAGAGACCCAGTACTTC.

This clonotype was found many times. The J gene is TRBJ1-2, the V gene TRBV6-4; 10 nucleotides match TRBD1. The CDR3 loop spans 14 amino acids. Germline V gene sequence: CDR1 MRHNA, CDR2 SNTAGT. J gave up 6 bases and V 8 bases, and 9 bases lay outside the gene matches. The CDR3 DNA reads TGTGCCAGCGCCCGGGACAGGGGTGCTGATGGCTACACCTTC. Translated, it gives CASARDRGADGYTF.

V gene TRBV9 combines with J gene TRBJ1-1, with TRBD1 as a possible D gene (6 bases). This CDR3 has 15 residues. Germline V gene lookup returns CDR1 SGDLS and CDR2 YYNGEE. Trimming removed 0 bases from V and 4 bases from J, with 13 bases in between. The CDR3 nucleotides are TGTGCCAGCAGCGTAGCTTCGACAGGTCTCACTGAAGCTTTCTTT. Protein: CASSVASTGLTEAFF. The full variable domain, with the rest looked up from reference TRBV9 and TRBJ1-1, is DSGVTQTPKHLITATGQRVTLRCSPRSGDLSVYWYQQSLDQGLQFLIQYYNGEERAKGNILERFSAQQFPDLHSELNLSSLELGDSALYFCASSVASTGLTEAFFGQGTRLTVV.

This clonotype occurred a few times. The chain recombines TRBV20-1 with TRBJ2-3, with TRBD2 matching over 7 bases. The CDR3 length is 17 residues. Germline CDR1 and CDR2: DFQATT and SNEGSKA (reference sequence). V shed 0 bases and J 1 base; nucleotides not matched to a gene: 10. As DNA, the CDR3 is TGCAGTGCTAGAGATCTCAGGTTAGCGGGCGGCACAGATACGCAGTATTTT. Translation gives CSARDLRLAGGTDTQYF.

V and J are TRBV6-4 and TRBJ1-1, with D hard to call. Trimming removed 0 bases from V and 2 bases from J, with 10 bases in between. Germline V gene sequence: CDR1 MRHNA, CDR2 SNTAGT. The CDR3 totals 15 residues. Written as DNA, the CDR3 is TGTGCCAGCAGTGACTCGAAGGAGGTCAACACTGAAGCTTTCTTT. Translation gives CASSDSKEVNTEAFF.

This clonotype was seen a few times. This chain uses TRBV6-2 or TRBV6-3 with TRBJ2-3; D perhaps matches TRBD2 (5 bases). The CDR3 covers 13 residues. The V end was cut by 5 bases, the J end by 4 bases, with 10 bases between. CDR1 and CDR2 from the germline V gene are MNHEY and SVGEGT. CDR3 residues: CASSRRTADTQYF. The CDR3 nucleotides read TGTGCCAGCAGTCGGAGGACGGCAGATACGCAGTATTTT.

This clonotype was detected many times. The chain is built from TRBV5-1 and TRBJ2-5; D could derive from TRBD1 or TRBD2 (5 bases each). The germline V gene has CDR1 SGHRS and CDR2 YFSETQ. V dropped 2 bases and J dropped 5 bases, with 10 bases sitting between them. The CDR3 contains 13 residues. The CDR3 DNA reads as TGCGCCAGCAGCTTTGAGGGGTCGGAGACCCAGTACTTC. Translating gives CASSFEGSETQYF.

This sequence joins TRBV11-2 and TRBJ2-7, with a tentative D call TRBD1 (6 bases). The germline V gene has CDR1 SGHAT and CDR2 FQNNGV. Trimming left V 1 base short and J 3 bases short, with 13 bases between. The CDR3 contains 15 residues. CDR3 amino acids: CASSLGVGGFYEQYF. The CDR3 DNA reads as TGTGCCAGCAGCTTAGGTGTAGGGGGTTTCTACGAGCAGTACTTC.

This clonotype has ten or more counts. The V and J genes are TRBV7-2 and TRBJ2-1; the D gene could be TRBD1 or TRBD2 (5 bases each). The CDR3 loop spans 15 amino acids. The ends were cut back, 2 bases at V and 5 bases at J, with 13 bases in the middle. From germline, CDR1 is SGHTA and CDR2 FQGNSA. The CDR3 DNA follows: TGTGCCAGCAGCTTATCCGGGGCCCTACACAATGAGCAGTTCTTC. Its translation is CASSLSGALHNEQFF.